This is a list of T cell receptor beta chains from one sample in a study of identical twins. Using its own MiXCR run on the 5' RACE reads, TCRdb lists one record per CDR3 protein. The sample includes around 530,000 distinct CDR3 sequences, 13% to 15% seen only once; the top ten take roughly 0.42%. The same sample was also used in a study of yellow fever vaccine responses in identical twins.

Sequencing was performed on CD4+ T cells sorted from blood. Every receptor here comes from a woman aged 18-29 years in good health. Each CDR3 is given with its conserved first and last residue. Fields, in order: J gene, clone size, V gene, D gene, CDR3 protein, CDR3 DNA. D genes are given only for firm matches. Part of the rows lack a size; the others show once, few, many or a class for expanded clones.

j_gene: TRBJ2-7; abundance: many; v_gene: TRBV6-2/TRBV6-3; d_gene: .; CDR3aa: CASSSPGTSSYEQYF; CDR3nt: TGTGCCAGCAGTTCCCCGGGAACGAGTTCCTACGAGCAGTACTTC
j_gene: TRBJ2-2; abundance: few; v_gene: TRBV10-3; d_gene: .; CDR3aa: CAISADSRTGELFF; CDR3nt: TGTGCCATCAGTGCGGACAGCCGAACCGGGGAGCTGTTTTTT
j_gene: TRBJ2-2; abundance: .; v_gene: TRBV23-1; d_gene: .; CDR3aa: CASAPRRGCDGELFF; CDR3nt: TGCGCCAGCGCACCCCGTCGGGGGTGTGACGGGGAGCTGTTTTTT
j_gene: TRBJ2-2; abundance: many; v_gene: TRBV12-3/TRBV12-4; d_gene: .; CDR3aa: CASSPTGNTGELFF; CDR3nt: TGTGCCAGCAGTCCTACAGGGAACACCGGGGAGCTGTTTTTT
j_gene: TRBJ2-4; abundance: .; v_gene: TRBV6-2/TRBV6-3; d_gene: .; CDR3aa: CASSQADYTKNIQYF; CDR3nt: TGTGCCAGCAGCCAGGCCGACTATACCAAAAACATTCAGTACTTC
j_gene: TRBJ2-3; abundance: few; v_gene: TRBV7-8; d_gene: TRBD1; CDR3aa: CASSSRGRGTDTQYF; CDR3nt: TGTGCCAGCAGCTCCAGGGGGAGAGGGACAGATACGCAGTATTTT
j_gene: TRBJ2-1; abundance: .; v_gene: TRBV5-1; d_gene: .; CDR3aa: CASSERVTAGGEQFF; CDR3nt: TGCGCCAGCAGCGAACGGGTGACCGCCGGGGGTGAGCAGTTCTTC
j_gene: TRBJ1-1; abundance: .; v_gene: TRBV28; d_gene: TRBD1; CDR3aa: CASTTPGGTEAFF; CDR3nt: TGTGCCAGCACAACTCCAGGGGGGACTGAAGCTTTCTTT
j_gene: TRBJ1-2; abundance: few; v_gene: TRBV12-3/TRBV12-4; d_gene: TRBD1; CDR3aa: CASSETGTGVGGYTF; CDR3nt: TGTGCCAGCAGTGAAACCGGGACAGGGGTTGGAGGCTACACCTTC
j_gene: TRBJ2-7; abundance: .; v_gene: TRBV4-1; d_gene: TRBD2; CDR3aa: CASSQDVVAGGLNEQYF; CDR3nt: TGCGCCAGCAGCCAAGATGTCGTAGCGGGAGGGCTGAACGAGCAGTACTTC
j_gene: TRBJ2-2; abundance: few; v_gene: TRBV29-1; d_gene: .; CDR3aa: CSGGGQSTGELFF; CDR3nt: TGCAGCGGTGGGGGGCAGAGCACCGGGGAGCTGTTTTTT
j_gene: TRBJ2-3; abundance: few; v_gene: TRBV10-3; d_gene: .; CDR3aa: CAIREEGLGTDTQYF; CDR3nt: TGTGCCATCAGAGAGGAGGGCTTAGGGACAGATACGCAGTATTTT
j_gene: TRBJ2-5; abundance: many; v_gene: TRBV29-1; d_gene: .; CDR3aa: CSVEEGTTPGETQYF; CDR3nt: TGCAGCGTTGAAGAGGGGACAACGCCGGGAGAGACCCAGTACTTC
j_gene: TRBJ2-5; abundance: few; v_gene: TRBV5-5; d_gene: TRBD1; CDR3aa: CASSFSGTEETQYF; CDR3nt: TGTGCCAGCAGCTTCTCCGGGACAGAAGAGACCCAGTACTTC
j_gene: TRBJ2-7; abundance: few; v_gene: TRBV3-1; d_gene: TRBD1; CDR3aa: CASTKGAGPYEQYF; CDR3nt: TGTGCCAGCACCAAGGGGGCAGGCCCCTACGAGCAGTACTTC
j_gene: TRBJ2-2; abundance: few; v_gene: TRBV3-1; d_gene: .; CDR3aa: CASSQGWSGVTGELFF; CDR3nt: TGTGCCAGCAGCCAAGGTTGGTCGGGGGTCACCGGGGAGCTGTTTTTT
j_gene: TRBJ2-3; abundance: few; v_gene: TRBV15; d_gene: TRBD2; CDR3aa: CATSTWGLAGGNLTDTQYF; CDR3nt: TGTGCCACCAGCACCTGGGGACTAGCGGGAGGGAATTTAACAGATACGCAGTATTTT
j_gene: TRBJ2-5; abundance: few; v_gene: TRBV3-1; d_gene: .; CDR3aa: CASSHPLGEETQYF; CDR3nt: TGTGCCAGCAGCCACCCACTAGGGGAAGAGACCCAGTACTTC
j_gene: TRBJ2-5; abundance: once; v_gene: TRBV7-9; d_gene: TRBD1; CDR3aa: CASSPRGPQETQYF; CDR3nt: TGTGCCAGCAGCCCAAGGGGGCCCCAAGAGACCCAGTACTTC
j_gene: TRBJ2-7; abundance: few; v_gene: TRBV9; d_gene: .; CDR3aa: CASSVNQGRGEQYF; CDR3nt: TGTGCCAGCAGCGTAAATCAGGGTAGGGGCGAGCAGTACTTC
j_gene: TRBJ2-7; abundance: .; v_gene: TRBV12-3/TRBV12-4; d_gene: .; CDR3aa: CASSPKLGGISPYEQYF; CDR3nt: TGTGCCAGCAGTCCGAAGTTGGGCGGGATCTCTCCATACGAGCAGTACTTC
j_gene: TRBJ2-2; abundance: .; v_gene: TRBV28; d_gene: .; CDR3aa: CASSLFTTRGTGELFF; CDR3nt: TGTGCCAGCAGTTTATTCACCACTCGTGGCACCGGGGAGCTGTTTTTT
j_gene: TRBJ1-6; abundance: few; v_gene: TRBV11-1; d_gene: TRBD1; CDR3aa: CASSLAGTENPLGSPLHF; CDR3nt: TGTGCCAGCAGCTTAGCCGGGACAGAAAACCCTCTGGGTTCACCCCTCCACTTT
j_gene: TRBJ1-1; abundance: .; v_gene: TRBV5-1; d_gene: .; CDR3aa: CASSLLFPMNTEAFF; CDR3nt: TGCGCCAGCAGCTTGTTATTCCCAATGAACACTGAAGCTTTCTTT
j_gene: TRBJ2-7; abundance: .; v_gene: TRBV5-1; d_gene: .; CDR3aa: CASSFGGKNEQYF; CDR3nt: TGCGCCAGCAGCTTTGGGGGTAAAAACGAGCAGTACTTC
j_gene: TRBJ2-7; abundance: few; v_gene: TRBV5-6; d_gene: .; CDR3aa: CASSLWRDSLNEQYF; CDR3nt: TGTGCCAGCAGCTTGTGGCGGGACAGTCTCAACGAGCAGTACTTC
j_gene: TRBJ2-1; abundance: .; v_gene: TRBV12-3/TRBV12-4; d_gene: TRBD2; CDR3aa: CASSGRGLAGNNEQFF; CDR3nt: TGTGCCAGCAGTGGGAGAGGACTAGCGGGGAACAATGAGCAGTTCTTC
j_gene: TRBJ1-6; abundance: .; v_gene: TRBV4-2; d_gene: .; CDR3aa: CASSQGLGGIYNSPLHF; CDR3nt: TGTGCCAGCAGCCAAGGATTGGGGGGCATCTATAATTCACCCCTCCACTTT
j_gene: TRBJ1-5; abundance: .; v_gene: TRBV12-3/TRBV12-4; d_gene: .; CDR3aa: CASSFQDGNQPQHF; CDR3nt: TGTGCCAGCAGTTTCCAGGACGGCAATCAGCCCCAGCATTTT
j_gene: TRBJ2-5; abundance: few; v_gene: TRBV27; d_gene: .; CDR3aa: CASSFLSEQETQYF; CDR3nt: TGTGCCAGCAGTTTTCTCAGCGAACAAGAGACCCAGTACTTC
j_gene: TRBJ2-1; abundance: .; v_gene: TRBV20-1; d_gene: .; CDR3aa: CSAKVGGSYNEQFF; CDR3nt: TGCAGTGCTAAGGTGGGAGGTTCCTACAATGAGCAGTTCTTC
j_gene: TRBJ1-5; abundance: many; v_gene: TRBV29-1; d_gene: TRBD1; CDR3aa: CSVTTGASNQPQHF; CDR3nt: TGCAGCGTTACGACAGGGGCTTCCAATCAGCCCCAGCATTTT
j_gene: TRBJ1-2; abundance: .; v_gene: TRBV7-9; d_gene: .; CDR3aa: CASSPTTTATYGYTF; CDR3nt: TGTGCCAGCAGCCCCACTACCACAGCGACTTATGGCTACACCTTC
j_gene: TRBJ2-3; abundance: .; v_gene: TRBV2; d_gene: .; CDR3aa: CASRVEGADTQYF; CDR3nt: TGTGCCAGCAGGGTGGAGGGAGCAGATACGCAGTATTTT
j_gene: TRBJ2-7; abundance: few; v_gene: TRBV12-3/TRBV12-4; d_gene: .; CDR3aa: CASTFTSYEQYF; CDR3nt: TGTGCCAGCACCTTTACGTCCTACGAGCAGTACTTC
j_gene: TRBJ2-2; abundance: .; v_gene: TRBV20-1; d_gene: TRBD1; CDR3aa: CSAKARDRYTGELFF; CDR3nt: TGCAGTGCTAAAGCCCGGGACAGATACACCGGGGAGCTGTTTTTT
j_gene: TRBJ2-1; abundance: few; v_gene: TRBV29-1; d_gene: TRBD2; CDR3aa: CSVGLAAYNEQFF; CDR3nt: TGCAGCGTGGGACTAGCGGCTTACAATGAGCAGTTCTTC
j_gene: TRBJ2-2; abundance: .; v_gene: TRBV2; d_gene: .; CDR3aa: CASSPSSNTGELFF; CDR3nt: TGTGCCAGCAGTCCATCCAGCAACACCGGGGAGCTGTTTTTT
j_gene: TRBJ2-7; abundance: .; v_gene: TRBV10-1; d_gene: TRBD2; CDR3aa: CASSQGLAESYEQYF; CDR3nt: TGCGCCAGCAGTCAGGGACTAGCGGAATCCTACGAGCAGTACTTC
j_gene: TRBJ1-1; abundance: .; v_gene: TRBV7-9; d_gene: .; CDR3aa: CASAKSTGYTEAFF; CDR3nt: TGTGCCAGCGCGAAATCAACAGGGTACACTGAAGCTTTCTTT
j_gene: TRBJ2-3; abundance: few; v_gene: TRBV20-1; d_gene: TRBD1; CDR3aa: CSARDLGTAKNTDTQYF; CDR3nt: TGCAGTGCTAGAGACCTTGGGACAGCGAAGAACACAGATACGCAGTATTTT
j_gene: TRBJ2-2; abundance: few; v_gene: TRBV4-1; d_gene: TRBD2; CDR3aa: CASSLPGRGNTGELFF; CDR3nt: TGCGCCAGCAGCCTCCCTGGGAGGGGCAACACCGGGGAGCTGTTTTTT
j_gene: TRBJ2-3; abundance: .; v_gene: TRBV7-8; d_gene: .; CDR3aa: CASSLAVGTDTQYF; CDR3nt: TGTGCCAGCAGCTTAGCGGTAGGCACAGATACGCAGTATTTT
j_gene: TRBJ1-5; abundance: few; v_gene: TRBV6-5; d_gene: .; CDR3aa: CASSYSGYGGNQPQHF; CDR3nt: TGTGCCAGCAGTTACTCGGGTTATGGTGGCAATCAGCCCCAGCATTTT
j_gene: TRBJ1-6; abundance: .; v_gene: TRBV5-6; d_gene: .; CDR3aa: CASSLGTFNNSPLHF; CDR3nt: TGTGCCAGCAGCTTGGGGACGTTTAATAATTCACCCCTCCACTTT
j_gene: TRBJ1-1; abundance: many; v_gene: TRBV24-1; d_gene: .; CDR3aa: CATEGTIGSRTEAFF; CDR3nt: TGTGCCACCGAAGGGACAATAGGATCGCGGACTGAAGCTTTCTTT
j_gene: TRBJ2-3; abundance: few; v_gene: TRBV3-1; d_gene: TRBD2; CDR3aa: CASSRGLDRTDTQYF; CDR3nt: TGTGCCAGCAGCCGGGGACTAGACCGCACAGATACGCAGTATTTT
j_gene: TRBJ2-3; abundance: .; v_gene: TRBV20-1; d_gene: .; CDR3aa: CSARVGTGTTSTDTQYF; CDR3nt: TGCAGTGCTAGAGTCGGGACCGGGACGACCTCCACAGATACGCAGTATTTT
j_gene: TRBJ1-2; abundance: few; v_gene: TRBV11-2; d_gene: TRBD1; CDR3aa: CASSLDETGAYTF; CDR3nt: TGTGCCAGCAGCTTAGATGAAACAGGGGCATACACCTTC